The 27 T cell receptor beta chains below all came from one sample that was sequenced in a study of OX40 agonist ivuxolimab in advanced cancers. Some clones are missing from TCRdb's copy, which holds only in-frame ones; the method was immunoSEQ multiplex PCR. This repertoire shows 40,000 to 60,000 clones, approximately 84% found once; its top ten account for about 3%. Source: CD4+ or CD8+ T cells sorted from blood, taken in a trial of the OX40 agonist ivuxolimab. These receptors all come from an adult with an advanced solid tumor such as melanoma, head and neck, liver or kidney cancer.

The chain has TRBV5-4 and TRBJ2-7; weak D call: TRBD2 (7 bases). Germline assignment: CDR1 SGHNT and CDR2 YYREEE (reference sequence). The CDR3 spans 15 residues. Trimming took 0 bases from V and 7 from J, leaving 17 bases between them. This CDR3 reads CASSLGGGRAWEQYF. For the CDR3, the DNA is TGTGCCAGCAGCTTGGGCGGGGGCAGGGCATGGGAGCAGTACTTC.

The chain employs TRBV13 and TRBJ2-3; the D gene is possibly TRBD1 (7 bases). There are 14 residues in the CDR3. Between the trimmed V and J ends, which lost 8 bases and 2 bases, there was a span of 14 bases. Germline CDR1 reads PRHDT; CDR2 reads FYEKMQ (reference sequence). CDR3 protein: CASRRGPHTDTQYF. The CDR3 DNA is TGTGCCAGCCGGAGGGGGCCCCACACAGATACGCAGTATTTT.

The CDR3 region has the DNA TGTGCCAGCAGCGTAGGGCAGGGGTCCTACAATGAGCAGTTCTTC. Protein product: CASSVGQGSYNEQFF. The J gene is TRBJ2-1, the V gene TRBV9, with D tentatively TRBD1 (6 bases). CDR3 length equals 15 residues. Germline lookup yields CDR1 SGDLS and CDR2 YYNGEE. The V end lost 0 bases, the J end lost 1 base, and 8 bases lay between the germline ends.

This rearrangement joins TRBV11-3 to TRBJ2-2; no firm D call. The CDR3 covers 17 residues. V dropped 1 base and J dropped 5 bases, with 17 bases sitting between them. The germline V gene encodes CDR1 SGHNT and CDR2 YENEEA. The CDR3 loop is CASSLGWPLGETGELFF. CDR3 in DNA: TGTGCCAGCAGCTTAGGATGGCCCCTTGGCGAAACCGGGGAGCTGTTTTTT.

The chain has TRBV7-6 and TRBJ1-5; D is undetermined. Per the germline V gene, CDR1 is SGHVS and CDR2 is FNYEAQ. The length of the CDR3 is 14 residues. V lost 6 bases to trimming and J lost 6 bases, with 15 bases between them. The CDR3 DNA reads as TGTGCCAGCAGTCTGAGTCAGTCCCTTCAGCCCCAGCATTTT. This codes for CASSLSQSLQPQHF. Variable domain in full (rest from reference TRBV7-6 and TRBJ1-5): GAGVSQSPRYKVTKRGQDVALRCDPISGHVSLYWYRQALGQGPEFLTYFNYEAQQDKSGLPNDRFSAERPEGSISTLTIQRTEQRDSAMYRCASSLSQSLQPQHFGDGTRLSIL.

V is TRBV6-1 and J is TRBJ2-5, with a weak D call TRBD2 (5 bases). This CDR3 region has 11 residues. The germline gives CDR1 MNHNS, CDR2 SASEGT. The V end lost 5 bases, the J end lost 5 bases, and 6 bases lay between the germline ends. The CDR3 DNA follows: TGTGCCAGCAGTTCGGGGGAGACCCAGTACTTC. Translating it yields CASSSGETQYF.

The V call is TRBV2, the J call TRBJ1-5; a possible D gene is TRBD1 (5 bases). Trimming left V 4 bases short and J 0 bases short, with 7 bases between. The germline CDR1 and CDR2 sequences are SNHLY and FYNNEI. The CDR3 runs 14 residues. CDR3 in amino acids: CASSGQYSNQPQHF. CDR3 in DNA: TGTGCCAGCAGTGGACAGTATAGCAATCAGCCCCAGCATTTT.

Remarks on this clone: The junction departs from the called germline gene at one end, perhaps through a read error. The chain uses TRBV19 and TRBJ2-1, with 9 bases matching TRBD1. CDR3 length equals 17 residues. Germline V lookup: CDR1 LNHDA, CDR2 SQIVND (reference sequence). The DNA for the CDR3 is TGTGCCAGTAGTATTGGGGCAGGACAGGGGTCCCTCAATGGGCAGTTCTTC. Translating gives CASSIGAGQGSLNGQFF.

The DNA for the CDR3 is TGCGCCAGCAGCTTCCTAGGACAAAACACCGGGGAGCTGTTTTTT. It yields the protein CASSFLGQNTGELFF. The rearrangement joins TRBV5-1 to TRBJ2-2; TRBD1 might be the D (5 bases). V gave up 2 bases and J gave up 2 bases, with 10 bases separating them. Germline V gives CDR1 SGHRS, CDR2 YFSETQ. CDR3 length: 15 residues.

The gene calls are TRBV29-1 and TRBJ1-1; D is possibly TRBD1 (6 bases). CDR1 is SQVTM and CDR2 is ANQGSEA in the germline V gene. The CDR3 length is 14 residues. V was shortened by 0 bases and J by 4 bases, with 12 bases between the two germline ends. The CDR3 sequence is CSVEDPRGVTEAFF. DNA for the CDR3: TGCAGCGTTGAAGACCCCAGGGGAGTCACTGAAGCTTTCTTT. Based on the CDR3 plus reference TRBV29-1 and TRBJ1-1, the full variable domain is SAVISQKPSRDICQRGTSLTIQCQVDSQVTMMFWYRQQPGQSLTLIATANQGSEATYESGFVIDKFPISRPNLTFSTLTVSNMSPEDSSIYLCSVEDPRGVTEAFFGQGTRLTVV.

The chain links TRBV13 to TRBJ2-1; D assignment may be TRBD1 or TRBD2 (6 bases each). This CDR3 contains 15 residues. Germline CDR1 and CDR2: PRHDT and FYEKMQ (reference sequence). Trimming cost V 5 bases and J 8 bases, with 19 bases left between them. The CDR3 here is CASSDSKGGSYEQFF. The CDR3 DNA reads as TGTGCCAGCAGCGATTCTAAGGGGGGTTCTTATGAGCAGTTCTTC.

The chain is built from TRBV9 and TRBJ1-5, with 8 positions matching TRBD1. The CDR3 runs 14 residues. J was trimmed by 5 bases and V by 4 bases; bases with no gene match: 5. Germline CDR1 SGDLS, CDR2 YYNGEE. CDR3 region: CASSPGGRDQPQHF. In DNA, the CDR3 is TGTGCCAGCAGCCCAGGGGGCAGGGATCAGCCCCAGCATTTT.

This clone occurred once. CDR3 sequence: CASSLGGLNTGELFF. DNA of the CDR3: TGCGCCAGCAGCTTGGGGGGCCTGAACACCGGGGAGCTGTTTTTT. The gene calls are TRBV5-1 and TRBJ2-2, with a weak D call TRBD1 (5 bases). Germline values: CDR1 SGHRS, CDR2 YFSETQ. The CDR3 covers 15 residues. With 0 bases removed from V and 1 base from J, the gap between germline ends came to 7 bases.

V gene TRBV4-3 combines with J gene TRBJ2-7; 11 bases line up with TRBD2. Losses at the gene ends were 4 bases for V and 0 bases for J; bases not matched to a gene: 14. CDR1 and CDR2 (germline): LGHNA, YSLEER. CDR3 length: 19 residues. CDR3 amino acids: CASSRTLLAGVLSSYEQYF. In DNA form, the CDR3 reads TGCGCCAGCAGCCGCACCTTACTAGCGGGGGTCCTTAGCTCCTACGAGCAGTACTTC.

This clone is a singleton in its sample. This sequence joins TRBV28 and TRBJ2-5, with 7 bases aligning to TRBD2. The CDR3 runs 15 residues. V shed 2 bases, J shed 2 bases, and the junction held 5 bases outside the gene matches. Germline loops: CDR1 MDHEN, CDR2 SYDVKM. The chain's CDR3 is CASSLGGGLQETQYF. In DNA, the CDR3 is TGTGCCAGCAGTTTAGGCGGGGGATTACAAGAGACCCAGTACTTC. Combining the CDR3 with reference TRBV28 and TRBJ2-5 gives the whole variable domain DVKVTQSSRYLVKRTGEKVFLECVQDMDHENMFWYRQDPGLGLRLIYFSYDVKMKEKGDIPEGYSVSREKKERFSLILESASTNQTSMYLCASSLGGGLQETQYFGPGTRLLVL.

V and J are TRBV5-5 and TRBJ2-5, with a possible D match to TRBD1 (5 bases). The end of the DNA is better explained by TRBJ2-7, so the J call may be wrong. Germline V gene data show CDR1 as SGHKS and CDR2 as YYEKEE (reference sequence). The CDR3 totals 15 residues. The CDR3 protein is CASSLQGGATYEQYF. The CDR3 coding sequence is TGTGCCAGCAGCTTGCAGGGTGGGGCAACGTACGAGCAGTACTTC.

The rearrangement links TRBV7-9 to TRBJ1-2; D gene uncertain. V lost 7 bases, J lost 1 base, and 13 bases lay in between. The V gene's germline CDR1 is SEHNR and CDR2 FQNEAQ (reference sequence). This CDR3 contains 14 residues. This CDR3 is CASTPRTVNYGYTF. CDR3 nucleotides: TGTGCCAGCACCCCCCGGACGGTTAACTATGGCTACACCTTC.

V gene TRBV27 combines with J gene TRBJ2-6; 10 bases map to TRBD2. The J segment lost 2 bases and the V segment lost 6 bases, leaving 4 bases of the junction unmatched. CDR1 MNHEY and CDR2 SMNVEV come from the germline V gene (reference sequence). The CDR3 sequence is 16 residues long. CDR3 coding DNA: TGTGCCAGCAGACTAGCGGGGCCCGCTGGGGCCAACGTCCTGACTTTC. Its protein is CASRLAGPAGANVLTF.

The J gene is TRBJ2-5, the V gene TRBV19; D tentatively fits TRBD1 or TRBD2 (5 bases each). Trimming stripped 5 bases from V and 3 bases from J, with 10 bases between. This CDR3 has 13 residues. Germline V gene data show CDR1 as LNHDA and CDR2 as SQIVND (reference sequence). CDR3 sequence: CASSYGAKETQYF. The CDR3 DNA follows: TGTGCCAGTAGTTACGGGGCCAAAGAGACCCAGTACTTC.

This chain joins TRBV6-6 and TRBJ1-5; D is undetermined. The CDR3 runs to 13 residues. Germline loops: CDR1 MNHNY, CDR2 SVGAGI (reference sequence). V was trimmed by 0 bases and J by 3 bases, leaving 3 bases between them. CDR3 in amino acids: CASSYSVNQPQHF. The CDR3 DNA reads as TGTGCCAGCAGTTACTCGGTCAATCAGCCCCAGCATTTT.

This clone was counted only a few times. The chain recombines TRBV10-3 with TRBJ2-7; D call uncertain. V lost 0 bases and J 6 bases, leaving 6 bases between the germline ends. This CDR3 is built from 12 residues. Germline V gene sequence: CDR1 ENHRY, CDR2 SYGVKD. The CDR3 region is CAISESSGEQYF. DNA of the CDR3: TGTGCCATCAGTGAGTCGTCAGGCGAGCAGTACTTC.

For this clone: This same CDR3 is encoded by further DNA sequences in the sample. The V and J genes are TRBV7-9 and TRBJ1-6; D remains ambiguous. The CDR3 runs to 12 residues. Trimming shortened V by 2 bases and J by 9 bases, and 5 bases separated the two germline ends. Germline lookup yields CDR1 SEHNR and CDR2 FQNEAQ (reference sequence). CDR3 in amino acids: CASSLLASPLHF. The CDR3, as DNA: TGTGCCAGCAGCTTATTAGCTTCACCCCTCCACTTT.

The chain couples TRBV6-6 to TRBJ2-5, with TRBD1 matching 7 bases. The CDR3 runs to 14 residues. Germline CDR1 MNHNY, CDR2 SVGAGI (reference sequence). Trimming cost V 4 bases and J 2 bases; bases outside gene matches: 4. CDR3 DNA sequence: TGTGCCAGCAGTTTAAGACAGGGTCAAGAGACCCAGTACTTC. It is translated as CASSLRQGQETQYF.

The CDR3 region has the DNA TGTGCCAGCAGCTTAGCAGAGAACACTGAAGCTTTCTTT. Amino acid sequence: CASSLAENTEAFF. This chain links TRBV7-6 with TRBJ1-1; no clear D. The V gene lost 0 bases and the J gene lost 1 base, with 3 bases spanning the gap. This CDR3 is 13 amino acids long. The germline gives CDR1 SGHVS, CDR2 FNYEAQ.

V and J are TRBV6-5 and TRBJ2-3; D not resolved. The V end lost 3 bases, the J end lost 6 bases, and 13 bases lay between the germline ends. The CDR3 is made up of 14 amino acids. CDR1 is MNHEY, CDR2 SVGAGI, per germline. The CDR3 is CASSYKGFRDTQYF. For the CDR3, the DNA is TGTGCCAGCAGTTATAAAGGTTTCAGGGATACGCAGTATTTT.

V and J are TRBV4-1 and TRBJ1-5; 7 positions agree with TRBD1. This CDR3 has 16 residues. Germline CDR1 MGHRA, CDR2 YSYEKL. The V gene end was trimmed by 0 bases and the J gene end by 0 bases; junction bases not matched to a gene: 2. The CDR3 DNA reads TGCGCCAGCAGCCAAGACTGGACAGGTAGCAATCAGCCCCAGCATTTT. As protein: CASSQDWTGSNQPQHF.

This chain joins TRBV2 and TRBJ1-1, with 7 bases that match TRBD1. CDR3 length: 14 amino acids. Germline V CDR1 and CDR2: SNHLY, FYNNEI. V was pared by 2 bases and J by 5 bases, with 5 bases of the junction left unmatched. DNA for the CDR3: TGTGCCAGCAGTGAACGGACAGGTTGGACTGAAGCTTTCTTT. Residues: CASSERTGWTEAFF.